This TCR beta chain originates from a study of T cells in Graves' hyperthyroidism and ophthalmopathy. Germline CDR1 and CDR2: MDHEN and SYDVKM. V trimming: 6 bases; J trimming: 2 bases; junction bases outside the gene matches: 9. The CDR3 sequence is 15 residues long. RNA transcripts were the template for amplifying TCR beta CDR3 regions. First-round RT-PCR targeting the TCR CDR3 was performed with the HTBI primer set. Each CDR3 protein gets one entry after TCRdb re-called the multiplex PCR reads with MiXCR. The top ten hold 5.8% of the sample, which has 550,000 to 650,000 distinct CDR3 sequences, roughly 13% seen once. The sample holds many counts of this clonotype. Uncontrolled infection, other autoimmune disease, pregnancy or lactation led to exclusion.

The sequence was obtained from a woman aged 25 to 39 with Graves' hyperthyroidism that later progressed to Graves' ophthalmopathy. This chain links TRBV28 with TRBJ2-7; TRBD2 matches at 8 bases. The specimen sequenced was blood. This CDR3 reads CASSPRGSGTYEQYF. The CDR3 nucleotides are TGTGCCAGCAGCCCCCGGGGTAGCGGGACCTACGAGCAGTACTTC.